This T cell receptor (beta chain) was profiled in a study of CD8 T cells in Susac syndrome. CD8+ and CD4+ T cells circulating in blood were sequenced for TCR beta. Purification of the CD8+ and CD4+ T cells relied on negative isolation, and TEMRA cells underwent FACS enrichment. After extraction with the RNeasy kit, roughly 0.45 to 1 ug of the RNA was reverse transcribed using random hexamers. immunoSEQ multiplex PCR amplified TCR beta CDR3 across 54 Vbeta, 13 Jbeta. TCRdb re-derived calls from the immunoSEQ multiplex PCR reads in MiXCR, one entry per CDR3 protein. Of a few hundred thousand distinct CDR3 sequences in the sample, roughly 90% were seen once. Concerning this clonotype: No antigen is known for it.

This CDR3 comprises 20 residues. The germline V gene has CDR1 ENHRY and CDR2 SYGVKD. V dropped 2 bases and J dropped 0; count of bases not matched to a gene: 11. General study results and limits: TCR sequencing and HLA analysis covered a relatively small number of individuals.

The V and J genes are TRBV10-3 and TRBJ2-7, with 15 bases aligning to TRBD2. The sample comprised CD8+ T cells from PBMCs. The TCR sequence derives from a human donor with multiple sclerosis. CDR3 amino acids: CAISERLAGLAGGRSYEQYF. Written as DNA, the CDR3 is TGTGCCATCAGTGAGCGGCTTGCGGGACTAGCGGGAGGCCGCTCCTACGAGCAGTACTTC.